These T cell receptor beta chains were read from a single sample in a study of PD-L1 blockade in urothelial cancer. Libraries were prepared by immunoSEQ multiplex PCR; TCRdb keeps only in-frame clonotypes and omits some of them. Of approximately 50,000 clones listed, around 80% are singletons. The sample in question was PBMCs, obtained around atezolizumab (anti-PD-L1) treatment. All receptors come from an older man with urothelial cancer. Each CDR3 is given without its conserved first and last residue. The D gene is left open where the match is weak. Expanded clones are given a class, and other clones once, few, many or no size at all.

j_gene: TRBJ1-2; abundance: NA; v_gene: TRBV28; d_gene: TRBD1; CDR3aa: ASSSTGDYGYT
j_gene: TRBJ2-2; abundance: NA; v_gene: TRBV7-8; d_gene: NA; CDR3aa: ASSLRLLNGANTGELF
j_gene: TRBJ2-7; abundance: NA; v_gene: TRBV19; d_gene: NA; CDR3aa: ASGGGFFYEQY
j_gene: TRBJ1-6; abundance: few; v_gene: TRBV4-3; d_gene: TRBD1; CDR3aa: ASSQRDSPNSPLH
j_gene: TRBJ1-5; abundance: NA; v_gene: TRBV19; d_gene: NA; CDR3aa: ASSISGNQPQH
j_gene: TRBJ2-2; abundance: NA; v_gene: TRBV7-6; d_gene: TRBD2; CDR3aa: ASSSRLADTGELF
j_gene: TRBJ1-1; abundance: NA; v_gene: TRBV20-1; d_gene: TRBD1; CDR3aa: RGTDSTEAF
j_gene: TRBJ2-5; abundance: NA; v_gene: TRBV9; d_gene: TRBD1; CDR3aa: ASSETGIGETQY
j_gene: TRBJ2-2; abundance: NA; v_gene: TRBV7-2; d_gene: NA; CDR3aa: ASSPPPTATNTGELF
j_gene: TRBJ1-1; abundance: NA; v_gene: TRBV6-1; d_gene: NA; CDR3aa: ASSERAGNTEAF
j_gene: TRBJ2-1; abundance: NA; v_gene: TRBV7-6; d_gene: TRBD2; CDR3aa: ASSTAGGNEQF
j_gene: TRBJ2-2; abundance: NA; v_gene: TRBV18; d_gene: TRBD1; CDR3aa: ASSPATGAWSSGELF
j_gene: TRBJ2-3; abundance: NA; v_gene: TRBV5-5; d_gene: TRBD2; CDR3aa: ASSPTSATDTQY
j_gene: TRBJ2-7; abundance: NA; v_gene: TRBV5-1; d_gene: NA; CDR3aa: ASSLGAGSAYEQY
j_gene: TRBJ1-3; abundance: NA; v_gene: TRBV4-3; d_gene: NA; CDR3aa: ASSRGNSGNTIY
j_gene: TRBJ2-7; abundance: NA; v_gene: TRBV29-1; d_gene: NA; CDR3aa: SVEDGGPGLFSYEQY
j_gene: TRBJ2-4; abundance: NA; v_gene: TRBV5-6; d_gene: NA; CDR3aa: ASSFLAKNIQY
j_gene: TRBJ1-4; abundance: once; v_gene: TRBV7-2; d_gene: NA; CDR3aa: ASSLTRGTNEKLF
j_gene: TRBJ2-4; abundance: NA; v_gene: TRBV29-1; d_gene: TRBD2; CDR3aa: SVALAGGAKNIQY
j_gene: TRBJ2-3; abundance: NA; v_gene: TRBV7-3; d_gene: NA; CDR3aa: ASSLLGSGADTQY
j_gene: TRBJ2-7; abundance: few; v_gene: TRBV9; d_gene: TRBD2; CDR3aa: ASSPRGLAGPSYEQY
j_gene: TRBJ2-5; abundance: NA; v_gene: TRBV2; d_gene: TRBD2; CDR3aa: ASSERSGGSETQY
j_gene: TRBJ1-2; abundance: NA; v_gene: TRBV5-4; d_gene: NA; CDR3aa: ASSLRGSRGDGYT
j_gene: TRBJ2-5; abundance: NA; v_gene: TRBV6-1; d_gene: NA; CDR3aa: ASSEALGLAFQETQY
j_gene: TRBJ1-1; abundance: NA; v_gene: TRBV7-8; d_gene: TRBD1; CDR3aa: ASSLSGQGRNTEAF
j_gene: TRBJ1-3; abundance: NA; v_gene: TRBV5-4; d_gene: NA; CDR3aa: ASSLAGRGSGGNTIY
j_gene: TRBJ2-2; abundance: NA; v_gene: TRBV14; d_gene: TRBD1; CDR3aa: ASSHRQTGALNTGELF
j_gene: TRBJ2-3; abundance: NA; v_gene: TRBV7-9; d_gene: TRBD2; CDR3aa: ASSLGLAGVDTQY
j_gene: TRBJ2-2; abundance: NA; v_gene: TRBV4-1; d_gene: TRBD1; CDR3aa: ASSHADRGTGELF
j_gene: TRBJ2-5; abundance: NA; v_gene: TRBV29-1; d_gene: TRBD2; CDR3aa: SVASGEETQY
j_gene: TRBJ1-1; abundance: NA; v_gene: TRBV6-1; d_gene: NA; CDR3aa: ASTTGSRTEAF
j_gene: TRBJ1-2; abundance: NA; v_gene: TRBV11-1; d_gene: TRBD1; CDR3aa: ASSFGQGDYGYT
j_gene: TRBJ1-2; abundance: once; v_gene: TRBV30; d_gene: NA; CDR3aa: AWSRSLNYGYT
j_gene: TRBJ2-6; abundance: NA; v_gene: TRBV4-3; d_gene: NA; CDR3aa: ASSQGTRQAGDVLT
j_gene: TRBJ2-3; abundance: NA; v_gene: TRBV5-1; d_gene: NA; CDR3aa: ASSLGGVRTDTQY
j_gene: TRBJ1-3; abundance: NA; v_gene: TRBV9; d_gene: NA; CDR3aa: ASSGGGNGNTIY
j_gene: TRBJ2-5; abundance: NA; v_gene: TRBV15; d_gene: NA; CDR3aa: ATSTLGLETSFMETQY
j_gene: TRBJ1-2; abundance: NA; v_gene: TRBV9; d_gene: NA; CDR3aa: ASSPTGSSNYGYT
j_gene: TRBJ2-3; abundance: NA; v_gene: TRBV28; d_gene: NA; CDR3aa: ASRTSGDTQY
j_gene: TRBJ1-1; abundance: NA; v_gene: TRBV19; d_gene: NA; CDR3aa: ASTEGSGTLSNTEAF
j_gene: TRBJ2-7; abundance: NA; v_gene: TRBV7-9; d_gene: NA; CDR3aa: ASSTSGSKFYEQY
j_gene: TRBJ2-1; abundance: NA; v_gene: TRBV7-9; d_gene: NA; CDR3aa: ASSLGGLNYNEQF
j_gene: TRBJ1-5; abundance: NA; v_gene: TRBV28; d_gene: NA; CDR3aa: ASSSPVGERQPQH
j_gene: TRBJ2-5; abundance: NA; v_gene: TRBV7-8; d_gene: NA; CDR3aa: ASSLRLLGTQY
j_gene: TRBJ1-2; abundance: NA; v_gene: TRBV14; d_gene: NA; CDR3aa: ASSPRRDYGYT
j_gene: TRBJ1-1; abundance: NA; v_gene: TRBV2; d_gene: NA; CDR3aa: ATKLNTEAF
j_gene: TRBJ1-3; abundance: NA; v_gene: TRBV28; d_gene: NA; CDR3aa: ASRLGRHSGNTIY
j_gene: TRBJ2-7; abundance: NA; v_gene: TRBV5-1; d_gene: NA; CDR3aa: ASTPGGGQGSYEQY
j_gene: TRBJ2-7; abundance: few; v_gene: TRBV5-1; d_gene: TRBD1; CDR3aa: ASSGETGGPYEQY
j_gene: TRBJ1-2; abundance: NA; v_gene: TRBV6-1; d_gene: NA; CDR3aa: ASMTDQGGYT
j_gene: TRBJ2-1; abundance: NA; v_gene: TRBV2; d_gene: TRBD2; CDR3aa: ASKLNGGTYNEQF
j_gene: TRBJ1-2; abundance: NA; v_gene: TRBV21-1; d_gene: NA; CDR3aa: ASSKARSRGLPYGYT
j_gene: TRBJ1-6; abundance: NA; v_gene: TRBV19; d_gene: TRBD1; CDR3aa: ASSPRTGHSPLH
j_gene: TRBJ2-7; abundance: NA; v_gene: TRBV7-2; d_gene: NA; CDR3aa: ASSLYGAYEQY
j_gene: TRBJ2-7; abundance: NA; v_gene: TRBV29-1; d_gene: NA; CDR3aa: SVGGGSYEQY
j_gene: TRBJ2-3; abundance: NA; v_gene: TRBV9; d_gene: NA; CDR3aa: ASSVRAVDTQY
j_gene: TRBJ1-1; abundance: few; v_gene: TRBV5-5; d_gene: TRBD1; CDR3aa: ASSPTGVTEAF